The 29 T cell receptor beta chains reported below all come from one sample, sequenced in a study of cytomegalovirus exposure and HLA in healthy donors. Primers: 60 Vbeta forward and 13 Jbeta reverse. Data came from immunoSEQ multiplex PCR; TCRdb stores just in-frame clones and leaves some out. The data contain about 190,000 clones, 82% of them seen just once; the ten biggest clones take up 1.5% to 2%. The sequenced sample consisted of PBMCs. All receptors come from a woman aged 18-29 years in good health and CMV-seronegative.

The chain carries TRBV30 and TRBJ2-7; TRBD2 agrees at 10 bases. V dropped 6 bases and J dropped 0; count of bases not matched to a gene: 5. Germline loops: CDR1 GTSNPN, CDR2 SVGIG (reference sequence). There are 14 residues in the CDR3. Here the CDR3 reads CACTPSGSSYEQYV. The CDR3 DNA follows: TGTGCCTGTACACCTAGCGGGAGCTCCTACGAGCAGTACGTC.

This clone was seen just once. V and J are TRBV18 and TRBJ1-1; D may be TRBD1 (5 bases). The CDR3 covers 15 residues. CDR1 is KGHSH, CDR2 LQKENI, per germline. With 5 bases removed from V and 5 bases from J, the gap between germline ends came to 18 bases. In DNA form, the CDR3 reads TGTGCCAGCTCAGGAACTAATTCGGGGGGAACTGAAGCTTTCTTT. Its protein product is CASSGTNSGGTEAFF.

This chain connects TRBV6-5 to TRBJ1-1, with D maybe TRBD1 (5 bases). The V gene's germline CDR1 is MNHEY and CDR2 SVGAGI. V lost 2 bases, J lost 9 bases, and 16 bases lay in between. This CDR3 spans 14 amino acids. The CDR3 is CASSYLLGQAKAFF. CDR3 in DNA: TGTGCCAGCAGTTACCTCCTGGGGCAGGCCAAAGCTTTCTTT.

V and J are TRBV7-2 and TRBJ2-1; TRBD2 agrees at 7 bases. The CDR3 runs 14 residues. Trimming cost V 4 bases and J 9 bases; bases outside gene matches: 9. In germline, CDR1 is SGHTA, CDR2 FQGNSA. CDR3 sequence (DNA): TGTGCCAGCAGCTGGGCTAGCGGAAGTGGTGAGCAGTTCTTC. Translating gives CASSWASGSGEQFF.

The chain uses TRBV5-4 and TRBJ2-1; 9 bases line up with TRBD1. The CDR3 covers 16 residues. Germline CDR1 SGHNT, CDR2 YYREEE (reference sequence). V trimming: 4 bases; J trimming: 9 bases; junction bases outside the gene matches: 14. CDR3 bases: TGTGCCAGCAGCCCAGGGACGACAGGGGGAAGGATTGAGCAGTTCTTC. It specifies CASSPGTTGGRIEQFF.

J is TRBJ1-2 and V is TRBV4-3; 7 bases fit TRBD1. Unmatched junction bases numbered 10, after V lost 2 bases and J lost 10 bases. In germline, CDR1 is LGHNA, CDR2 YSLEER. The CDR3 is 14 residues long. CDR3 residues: CASSQQGGLRDYTF. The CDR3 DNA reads TGCGCCAGCAGCCAACAGGGGGGACTCAGGGACTACACCTTC.

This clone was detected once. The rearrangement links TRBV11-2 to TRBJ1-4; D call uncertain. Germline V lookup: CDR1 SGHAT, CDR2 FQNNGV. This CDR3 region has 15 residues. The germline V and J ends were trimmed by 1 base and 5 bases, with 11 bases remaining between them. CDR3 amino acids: CASSLVRGTNEKLFF. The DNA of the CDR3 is TGTGCCAGCAGCTTAGTGCGGGGTACGAATGAAAAACTGTTTTTT. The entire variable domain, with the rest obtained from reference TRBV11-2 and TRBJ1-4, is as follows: EAGVAQSPRYKIIEKRQSVAFWCNPISGHATLYWYQQILGQGPKLLIQFQNNGVVDDSQLPKDRFSAERLKGVDSTLKIQPAKLEDSAVYLCASSLVRGTNEKLFFGSGTQLSVL.

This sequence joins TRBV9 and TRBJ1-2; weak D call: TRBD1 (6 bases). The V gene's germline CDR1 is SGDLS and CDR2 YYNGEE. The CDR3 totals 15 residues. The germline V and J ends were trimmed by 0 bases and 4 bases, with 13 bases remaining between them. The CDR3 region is CASSVGFDRSYGYTF. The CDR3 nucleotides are TGTGCCAGCAGCGTAGGCTTCGACAGGAGCTATGGCTACACCTTC.

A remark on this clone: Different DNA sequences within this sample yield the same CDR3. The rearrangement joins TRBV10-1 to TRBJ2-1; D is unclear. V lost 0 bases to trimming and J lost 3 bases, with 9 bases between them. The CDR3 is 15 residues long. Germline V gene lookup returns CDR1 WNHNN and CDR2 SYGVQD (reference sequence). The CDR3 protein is CASSESQQIYNEQFF. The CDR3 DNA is TGCGCCAGCAGTGAGTCCCAACAAATCTACAATGAGCAGTTCTTC.

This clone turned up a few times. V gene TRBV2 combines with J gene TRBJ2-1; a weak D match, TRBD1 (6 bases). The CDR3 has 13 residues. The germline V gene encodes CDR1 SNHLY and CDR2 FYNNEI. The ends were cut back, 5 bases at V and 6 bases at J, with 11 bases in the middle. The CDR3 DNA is TGTGCCAGCAGTCAAAACAGGGCCAATGAGCAGTTCTTC. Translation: CASSQNRANEQFF.

The CDR3 nucleotides are TGTGCCAGCAGTGAAGGAAGGGAGGGGCCGAACTATGGCTACACCTTC. Translation gives CASSEGREGPNYGYTF. The chain joins TRBV6-1 to TRBJ1-2, with D possibly matching TRBD1 (5 bases). The CDR3 totals 16 residues. Germline V gives CDR1 MNHNS, CDR2 SASEGT. V was pared by 1 base and J by 2 bases, with 14 bases between.

The CDR3 here is CASSLGRAYGYTF. The CDR3, as DNA: TGTGCCAGCAGTTTGGGCAGGGCCTATGGCTACACCTTC. V and J are TRBV28 and TRBJ1-2; D possibly corresponds to TRBD1 (5 bases). Per the germline V gene, CDR1 is MDHEN and CDR2 is SYDVKM. The V and J ends lost 3 bases and 4 bases respectively, with 9 bases between them. The CDR3 totals 13 residues.

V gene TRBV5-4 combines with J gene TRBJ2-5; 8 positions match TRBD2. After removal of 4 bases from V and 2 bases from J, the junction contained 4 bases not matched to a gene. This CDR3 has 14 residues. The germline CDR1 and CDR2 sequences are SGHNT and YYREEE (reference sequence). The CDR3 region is CASSQGTRQETQYF. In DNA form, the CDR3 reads TGTGCCAGCAGCCAGGGGACTAGGCAAGAGACCCAGTACTTC.

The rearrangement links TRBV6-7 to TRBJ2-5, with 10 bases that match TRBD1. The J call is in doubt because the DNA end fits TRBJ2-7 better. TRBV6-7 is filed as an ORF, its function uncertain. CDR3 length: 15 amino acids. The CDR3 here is CASSCRDRGSYEQYF. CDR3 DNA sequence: TGTGCCAGCAGTTGCCGGGACAGGGGTTCCTACGAGCAGTACTTC.

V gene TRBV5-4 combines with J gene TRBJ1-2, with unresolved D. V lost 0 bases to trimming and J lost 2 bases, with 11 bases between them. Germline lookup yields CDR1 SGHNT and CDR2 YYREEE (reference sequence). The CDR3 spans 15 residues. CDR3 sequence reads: CASSLEAGSNYGYTF. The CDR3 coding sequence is TGTGCCAGCAGCTTGGAGGCCGGGTCCAACTATGGCTACACCTTC. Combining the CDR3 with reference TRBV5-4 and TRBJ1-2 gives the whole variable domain ETGVTQSPTHLIKTRGQQVTLRCSSQSGHNTVSWYQQALGQGPQFIFQYYREEENGRGNFPPRFSGLQFPNYSSELNVNALELDDSALYLCASSLEAGSNYGYTFGSGTRLTVV.

DNA for the CDR3: TGTGCCAGCAGCCCTAGACTAGCGGGGAATGAGCAGTTCTTC. Translating gives CASSPRLAGNEQFF. This rearrangement joins TRBV13 to TRBJ2-1; 11 positions match TRBD2. The V segment lost 5 bases and the J segment 7 bases; nucleotides outside the gene matches: 4. CDR3 length equals 14 residues. The germline V gene encodes CDR1 PRHDT and CDR2 FYEKMQ (reference sequence). The variable domain in full, completed from reference TRBV13 and TRBJ2-1, reads AAGVIQSPRHLIKEKRETATLKCYPIPRHDTVYWYQQGPGQDPQFLISFYEKMQSDKGSIPDRFSAQQFSDYHSELNMSSLELGDSALYFCASSPRLAGNEQFFGPGTRLTVL.

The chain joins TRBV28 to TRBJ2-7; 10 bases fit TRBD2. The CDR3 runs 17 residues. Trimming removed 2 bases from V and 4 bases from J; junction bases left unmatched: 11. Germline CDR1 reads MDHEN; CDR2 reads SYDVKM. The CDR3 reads CASSLLKASGRVYEQYF. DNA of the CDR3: TGTGCCAGCAGTTTACTCAAGGCTAGCGGGAGAGTTTACGAGCAGTACTTC.

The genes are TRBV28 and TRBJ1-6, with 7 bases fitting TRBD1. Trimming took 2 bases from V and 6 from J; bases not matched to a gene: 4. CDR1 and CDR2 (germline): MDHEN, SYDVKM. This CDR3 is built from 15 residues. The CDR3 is CASSLQQGSNSPLHF. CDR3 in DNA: TGTGCCAGCAGTTTACAACAGGGGAGTAATTCACCCCTCCACTTT.

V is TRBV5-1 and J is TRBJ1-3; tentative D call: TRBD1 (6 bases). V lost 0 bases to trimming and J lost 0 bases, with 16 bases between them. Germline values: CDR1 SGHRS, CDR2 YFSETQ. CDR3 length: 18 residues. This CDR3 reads CASSLAFTGTGSGNTIYF. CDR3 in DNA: TGCGCCAGCAGCTTGGCCTTTACAGGGACCGGCTCTGGAAACACCATATATTTT.

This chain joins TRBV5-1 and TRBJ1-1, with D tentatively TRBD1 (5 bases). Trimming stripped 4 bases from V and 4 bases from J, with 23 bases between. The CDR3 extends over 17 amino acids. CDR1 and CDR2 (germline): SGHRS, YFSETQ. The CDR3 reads CASSLLLRGKGFTEAFF. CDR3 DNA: TGCGCCAGCAGCCTCCTTCTTAGGGGAAAAGGTTTCACTGAAGCTTTCTTT. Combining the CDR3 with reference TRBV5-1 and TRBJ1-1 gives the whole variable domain KAGVTQTPRYLIKTRGQQVTLSCSPISGHRSVSWYQQTPGQGLQFLFEYFSETQRNKGNFPGRFSGRQFSNSRSEMNVSTLELGDSALYLCASSLLLRGKGFTEAFFGQGTRLTVV.

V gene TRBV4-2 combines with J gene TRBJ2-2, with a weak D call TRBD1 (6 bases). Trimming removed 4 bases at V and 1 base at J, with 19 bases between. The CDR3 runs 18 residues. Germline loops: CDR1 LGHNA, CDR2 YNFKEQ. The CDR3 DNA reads TGTGCCAGCAGCCCCAGAATCAGGGGTTCTGGGAACACCGGGGAGCTGTTTTTT. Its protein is CASSPRIRGSGNTGELFF.

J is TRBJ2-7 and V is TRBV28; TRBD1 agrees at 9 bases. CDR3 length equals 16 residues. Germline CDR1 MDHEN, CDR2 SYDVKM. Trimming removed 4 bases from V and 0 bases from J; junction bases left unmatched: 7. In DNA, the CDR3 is TGTGCCAGCAGTTCCTCGGGGACAGGGTACTCCTACGAGCAGTACTTC. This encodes CASSSSGTGYSYEQYF. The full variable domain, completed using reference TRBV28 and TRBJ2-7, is DVKVTQSSRYLVKRTGEKVFLECVQDMDHENMFWYRQDPGLGLRLIYFSYDVKMKEKGDIPEGYSVSREKKERFSLILESASTNQTSMYLCASSSSGTGYSYEQYFGPGTRLTVT.

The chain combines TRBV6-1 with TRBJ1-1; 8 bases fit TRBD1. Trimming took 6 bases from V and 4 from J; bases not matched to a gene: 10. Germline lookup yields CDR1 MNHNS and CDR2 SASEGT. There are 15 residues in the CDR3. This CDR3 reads CASSPGQGVSTEAFF. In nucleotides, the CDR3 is TGTGCCAGCAGCCCCGGACAGGGAGTCTCCACTGAAGCTTTCTTT.

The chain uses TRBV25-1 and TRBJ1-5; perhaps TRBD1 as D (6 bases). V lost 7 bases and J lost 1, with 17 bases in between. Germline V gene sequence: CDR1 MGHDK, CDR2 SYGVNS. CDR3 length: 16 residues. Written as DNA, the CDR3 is TGTGCCAGCATGTGCGGGGGGCGAGGGAGCAATCAGCCCCAGCATTTT. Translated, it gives CASMCGGRGSNQPQHF.

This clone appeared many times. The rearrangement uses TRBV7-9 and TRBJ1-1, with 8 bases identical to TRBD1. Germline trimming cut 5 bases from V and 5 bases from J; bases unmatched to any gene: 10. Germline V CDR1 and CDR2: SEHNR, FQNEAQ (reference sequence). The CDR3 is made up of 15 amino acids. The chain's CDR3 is CASSGMTGARTEAFF. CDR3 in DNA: TGTGCCAGCAGCGGAATGACAGGGGCGAGAACTGAAGCTTTCTTT. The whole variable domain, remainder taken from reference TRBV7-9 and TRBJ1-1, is DTGVSQNPRHKITKRGQNVTFRCDPISEHNRLYWYRQTLGQGPEFLTYFQNEAQLEKSRLLSDRFSAERPKGSFSTLEIQRTEQGDSAMYLCASSGMTGARTEAFFGQGTRLTVV.

The CDR3 is CASSPGLAAYEQYV. As DNA, the CDR3 is TGTGCCAGCAGCCCTGGACTAGCGGCCTACGAGCAGTACGTC. The rearrangement uses TRBV6-6 and TRBJ2-7, with TRBD2 matching over 10 bases. CDR3 length: 14 residues. CDR1 MNHNY and CDR2 SVGAGI come from the germline V gene (reference sequence). V dropped 6 bases and J dropped 2; count of bases not matched to a gene: 4.

CDR3 in amino acids: CASIPRDSYEQYF. In nucleotides, the CDR3 is TGCGCCAGCATTCCCCGGGACAGTTACGAGCAGTACTTC. The V gene is TRBV10-1, the J gene TRBJ2-7; 7 nucleotides line up with TRBD1. J lost 4 bases, V lost 7 bases, and 7 bases had no gene match. CDR1 and CDR2 from the germline V gene are WNHNN and SYGVQD (reference sequence). The CDR3 runs 13 residues.

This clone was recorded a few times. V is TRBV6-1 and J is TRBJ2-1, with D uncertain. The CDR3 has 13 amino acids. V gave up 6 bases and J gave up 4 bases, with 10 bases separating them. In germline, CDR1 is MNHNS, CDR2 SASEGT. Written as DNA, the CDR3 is TGTGCCAGCAGGAAAGGAGAGTACAATGAGCAGTTCTTC. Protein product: CASRKGEYNEQFF.

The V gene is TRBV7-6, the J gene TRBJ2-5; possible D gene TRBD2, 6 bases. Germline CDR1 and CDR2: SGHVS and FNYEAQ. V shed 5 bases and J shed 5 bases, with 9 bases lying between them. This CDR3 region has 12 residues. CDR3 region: CASSRETETQYF. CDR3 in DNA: TGTGCCAGCAGCCGGGAGACGGAGACCCAGTACTTC.